This T cell receptor beta chain derives from a study of graft-versus-host responses after intestinal transplantation. The wider study: Recipients had multivisceral, liver-intestinal, or isolated intestinal transplants. Anti-thymocyte globulin induction was given to all recipients, followed by tacrolimus and steroids for 2 to 3 years.

Study-level results: Marrow from the recipient contained GvH clones, some of which had appeared first in ileum or blood.

Measured with immunoSEQ multiplex PCR; TCRdb has only the in-frame clones, and not every one. The sample holds around 110,000 clones, 90% seen once. With regard to this clone: As yet, its antigen is unknown.

The CDR3 extends over 10 amino acids. V was pared by 11 bases and J by 4 bases, with 8 bases between. Germline CDR1 reads SNHLY; CDR2 reads FYNNEI. The chain carries TRBV2 and TRBJ1-2; D gene uncertain. This receptor was identified in a human donor who received an intestinal transplant. The material sequenced was unstimulated CD4+ T cells sorted from spleen or lymph node cells, taken before intestinal transplant. CDR3 loop: CAPTSYGYTF. CDR3 nucleotide sequence: TGTGCCCCCACCAGCTATGGCTACACCTTC.